This entry lists 15 T cell receptor beta chains sequenced from one sample in a study of OX40 agonist ivuxolimab in advanced cancers. Some clones are missing from TCRdb's copy, which holds only in-frame ones; the method was immunoSEQ multiplex PCR. The sample has 55,000 to 80,000 clones; roughly 90% are singletons. The sample consisted of CD4+ or CD8+ T cells sorted from blood, taken in a trial of the OX40 agonist ivuxolimab. All receptors derive from an adult with an advanced solid tumor such as melanoma, head and neck, liver or kidney cancer.

This clone occurred a few times. This rearrangement joins TRBV2 to TRBJ2-1, with 10 bases identical to TRBD2. CDR3 size: 13 residues. Germline assignment: CDR1 SNHLY and CDR2 FYNNEI. V shed 10 bases, J shed 12 bases, and the junction held 12 bases outside the gene matches. CDR3: CATQRGLAAGQFF. CDR3 in DNA: TGTGCCACCCAAAGAGGACTAGCGGCGGGGCAGTTCTTC.

The rearrangement uses TRBV15 and TRBJ2-7, with unresolved D. The germline V gene encodes CDR1 LNHNV and CDR2 YYDKDF (reference sequence). CDR3 length: 13 amino acids. V was cut by 4 bases and J by 6 bases, with 13 bases left in between. CDR3 sequence: CATSISLEGEQYF. CDR3 in DNA: TGTGCCACCAGCATCAGTCTCGAAGGCGAGCAGTACTTC.

The V call is TRBV19, the J call TRBJ2-5; D tentatively reads TRBD1 or TRBD2 (5 bases each). The CDR3 is made up of 14 amino acids. Germline CDR1 reads LNHDA; CDR2 reads SQIVND (reference sequence). V lost 1 base and J lost 0, with 6 bases in between. This CDR3 reads CASSIGGNQETQYF. The CDR3, as DNA: TGTGCCAGTAGTATAGGGGGGAACCAAGAGACCCAGTACTTC.

The gene calls are TRBV6-1 and TRBJ1-1, with 10 bases that match TRBD1. Germline lookup yields CDR1 MNHNS and CDR2 SASEGT. The ends lost 0 bases at V and 10 bases at J; junction bases unmatched: 8. CDR3 length equals 15 residues. The CDR3 sequence: CASSEARTGGLRAFF. The CDR3 DNA is TGTGCCAGCAGTGAAGCTAGGACAGGGGGTCTCCGAGCTTTCTTT.

The rearrangement uses TRBV5-5 and TRBJ2-2; D possibly uses TRBD1 or TRBD2 (6 bases each). CDR1 and CDR2 (germline): SGHKS, YYEKEE (reference sequence). V lost 0 bases and J 5 bases, leaving 14 bases between the germline ends. This CDR3 contains 16 residues. In DNA, the CDR3 is TGTGCCAGCAGCTTGGTATCCGGGGGCAGTACCGGGGAGCTGTTTTTT. Amino acids: CASSLVSGGSTGELFF.

The sample holds a few counts of this clone. V is TRBV11-2 and J is TRBJ1-2, with TRBD1 identical over 7 bases. The CDR3 runs 14 residues. V lost 5 bases and J lost 5; bases outside the gene matches: 8. Germline CDR1 reads SGHAT; CDR2 reads FQNNGV. The CDR3: CASSPGTARYGYTF. The DNA for the CDR3 is TGTGCCAGCAGCCCCGGGACAGCCAGATATGGCTACACCTTC.

The chain uses TRBV6-6 and TRBJ2-5, with a tentative D call TRBD2 (6 bases). This CDR3 is 13 amino acids long. Trimming took off 2 bases at V and 2 bases at J, with 6 bases between the two ends. Germline V gives CDR1 MNHNY, CDR2 SVGAGI (reference sequence). The CDR3 reads CASSYGRQETQYF. Here the CDR3 DNA reads TGTGCCAGCAGTTACGGGAGGCAAGAGACCCAGTACTTC.

The chain uses TRBV5-8 and TRBJ2-5; 9 bases match TRBD2. The V and J ends lost 8 bases and 5 bases, in that order; junction bases with no gene match: 10. The germline V gene encodes CDR1 SGHTS and CDR2 YDEGEE. The CDR3 loop spans 14 amino acids. CDR3 sequence reads: CASRTSEGWETQYF. In nucleotides, the CDR3 is TGTGCCAGTCGGACTAGCGAGGGGTGGGAGACCCAGTACTTC. The variable domain in full, completed from reference TRBV5-8 and TRBJ2-5, reads EAGVTQSPTHLIKTRGQQATLRCSPISGHTSVYWYQQALGLGLQFLLWYDEGEERNRGNFPPRFSGRQFPNYSSELNVNALELEDSALYLCASRTSEGWETQYFGPGTRLLVL.

The chain joins TRBV9 to TRBJ2-1; D might be TRBD1 or TRBD2, each matching 5 bases. Trimming pared 3 bases from V and 5 bases from J, leaving 15 bases between. Germline V CDR1 and CDR2: SGDLS, YYNGEE. This CDR3 spans 15 amino acids. The CDR3 DNA reads TGTGCCAGCAGCGCCGAGGGGACCTTTAACAATGAGCAGTTCTTC. Translating gives CASSAEGTFNNEQFF. The full variable domain, with the rest looked up from reference TRBV9 and TRBJ2-1, is DSGVTQTPKHLITATGQRVTLRCSPRSGDLSVYWYQQSLDQGLQFLIQYYNGEERAKGNILERFSAQQFPDLHSELNLSSLELGDSALYFCASSAEGTFNNEQFFGPGTRLTVL.

The chain recombines TRBV5-8 with TRBJ2-2; D gene ambiguous. The CDR3 covers 15 residues. The germline V gene encodes CDR1 SGHTS and CDR2 YDEGEE. The V end lost 8 bases, the J end lost 1 base, and 15 bases lay between the germline ends. The CDR3 sequence is CASTKQQMNTGELFF. The CDR3 nucleotides read TGTGCCAGTACGAAGCAACAGATGAACACCGGGGAGCTGTTTTTT.

The V and J genes are TRBV28 and TRBJ2-3; TRBD1 might be the D (6 bases). CDR3 length equals 18 residues. Germline lookup yields CDR1 MDHEN and CDR2 SYDVKM. The V end was cut by 3 bases, the J end by 1 base, with 20 bases between. The CDR3: CASSLPNEDSPGTDTQYF. CDR3 sequence (DNA): TGTGCCAGCAGTTTGCCTAACGAGGACAGCCCTGGCACAGATACGCAGTATTTT.

The chain uses TRBV5-6 and TRBJ2-3, with 9 bases identical to TRBD2. This CDR3 has 15 residues. Trimming took 4 bases from V and 2 from J; bases not matched to a gene: 5. Germline V gene lookup returns CDR1 SGHDT and CDR2 YYEEEE. The CDR3 here is CASSGGLAITDTQYF. The DNA of the CDR3 is TGTGCCAGCAGCGGTGGACTAGCGATCACAGATACGCAGTATTTT.

This clone showed up just a few times. This rearrangement joins TRBV28 to TRBJ1-5, with D possibly being TRBD1 (5 bases). The CDR3 sequence is 16 residues long. V lost 2 bases, J lost 0 bases, and 11 bases lay in between. Per germline, CDR1 MDHEN and CDR2 SYDVKM. The CDR3 loop is CASSLSQGYSNQPQHF. The CDR3 nucleotides read TGTGCCAGCAGTTTAAGCCAGGGATATAGCAATCAGCCCCAGCATTTT.

The genes are TRBV10-2 and TRBJ1-2; D is possibly TRBD1 (6 bases). Germline V CDR1 and CDR2: WSHSY, SAAADI. This CDR3 is 15 amino acids long. V lost 0 bases and J lost 2, with 10 bases in between. This CDR3 reads CASSESGTFNYGYTF. CDR3 sequence (DNA): TGCGCCAGCAGTGAGTCTGGGACATTCAACTATGGCTACACCTTC.

The chain combines TRBV5-1 with TRBJ2-1; D unclear. This CDR3 has 12 residues. Per the germline V gene, CDR1 is SGHRS and CDR2 is YFSETQ. Trimming cost V 0 bases and J 6 bases, with 4 bases left between them. This CDR3 reads CASSLGSNEQFF. CDR3 coding DNA: TGCGCCAGCAGCTTGGGCAGCAATGAGCAGTTCTTC. The variable domain in full, with the rest retrieved from reference TRBV5-1 and TRBJ2-1, is KAGVTQTPRYLIKTRGQQVTLSCSPISGHRSVSWYQQTPGQGLQFLFEYFSETQRNKGNFPGRFSGRQFSNSRSEMNVSTLELGDSALYLCASSLGSNEQFFGPGTRLTVL.